This T cell receptor (beta chain) was observed in a study of cytomegalovirus exposure and HLA in healthy donors. The study's findings and limits: As a later analysis showed, several of the most significant clusters appeared to be linked to common viral pathogens. Most sequenced TCRs were rare (though some public TCRs occurred in many donors). In a later analysis, the majority of CMV-associated beta chains seemingly showed HLA restriction.

Vbeta (60) and Jbeta (13) primers were used in the PCR. The assay was immunoSEQ multiplex PCR, and TCRdb's table has in-frame clones only and misses some. Altogether fewer than 200,000 clones are present, 85% being singletons, with the ten largest covering about 2.5%. A word on this clone: As yet, its antigen is unknown.

The CDR3 consists of 14 residues. The germline V gene encodes CDR1 SGHNT and CDR2 YENEEA. The V gene lost 3 bases and the J gene lost 2 bases, with 10 bases spanning the gap. The chain combines TRBV11-3 with TRBJ1-2; maybe TRBD1 (6 bases). The source of this sequence is a man aged 25 to 45 in good health and CMV-seropositive. Sequencing was carried out using PBMCs. The CDR3 loop is CASSFGGPNYGYTF. The CDR3 bases are TGTGCCAGCAGCTTCGGGGGGCCGAACTATGGCTACACCTTC.